The clone carrying this T cell receptor beta chain was observed a few times. Its antigen is unknown. This sample was taken from a study of beta chain features in type 1 diabetes. The entirety of the isolated RNA underwent reverse transcription, so expressed TCRB transcripts were sequenced. Clones were sequenced by immunoSEQ multiplex PCR, and TCRdb holds only the in-frame ones, with some missing. The sample holds about 29,000 clones, 56% seen once. Trimming at V came to 3 bases and at J to 1 base, leaving 2 bases not matched to a gene. The germline V gene encodes CDR1 SGHNT and CDR2 YYREEE (reference sequence). CDR3 length equals 16 residues. One heparinised draw of blood, averaging around 120 mL, came from each donor. CD4+ naive, central memory, regulatory and stem cell-like memory subsets were isolated by sorting on CD45RO/CCR7/CD25/CD127/CD95/CD27. Study findings and constraints: HLA influence on TCRB rearrangement stayed unresolved here. The similarity of naive, central memory and Treg TCRB repertoires appeared greater among patients than among healthy donors. Among all four CD4+ subsets, Type 1 diabetes patients had TCRB CDR3s that were moderately but significantly shorter.

The chain has TRBV5-4 and TRBJ2-1, with 12 bases identical to TRBD2. The material sequenced was Tregs from blood. This receptor was obtained from a woman under 30 with type 1 diabetes. The CDR3 loop is CASSSGLAGSYNEQFF. DNA of the CDR3: TGTGCCAGCAGCTCTGGACTAGCGGGGTCCTACAATGAGCAGTTCTTC.